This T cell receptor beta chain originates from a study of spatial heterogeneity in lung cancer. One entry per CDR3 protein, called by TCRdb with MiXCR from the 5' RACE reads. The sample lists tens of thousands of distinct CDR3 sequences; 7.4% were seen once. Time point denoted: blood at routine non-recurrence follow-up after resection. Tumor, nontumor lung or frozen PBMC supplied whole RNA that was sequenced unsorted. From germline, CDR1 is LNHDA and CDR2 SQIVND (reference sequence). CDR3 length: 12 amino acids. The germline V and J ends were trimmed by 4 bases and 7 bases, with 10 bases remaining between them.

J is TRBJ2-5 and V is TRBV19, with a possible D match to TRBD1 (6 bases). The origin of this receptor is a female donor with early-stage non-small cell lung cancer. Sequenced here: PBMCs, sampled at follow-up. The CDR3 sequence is CASSRQVGTQYF. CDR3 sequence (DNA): TGTGCCAGTAGTAGACAGGTGGGGACCCAGTACTTC. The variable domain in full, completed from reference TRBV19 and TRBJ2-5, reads DGGITQSPKYLFRKEGQNVTLSCEQNLNHDAMYWYRQDPGQGLRLIYYSQIVNDFQKGDIAEGYSVSREKKESFPLTVTSAQKNPTAFYLCASSRQVGTQYFGPGTRLLVL.